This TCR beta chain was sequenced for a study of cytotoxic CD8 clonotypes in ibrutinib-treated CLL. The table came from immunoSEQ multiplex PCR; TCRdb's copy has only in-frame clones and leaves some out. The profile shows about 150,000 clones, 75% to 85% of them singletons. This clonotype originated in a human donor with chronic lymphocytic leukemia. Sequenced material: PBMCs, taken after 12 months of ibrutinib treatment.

The CDR3 spells CASSDSVNTEAFF. CDR3 sequence (DNA): TGTGCCAGCAGCGACAGCGTGAACACTGAAGCTTTCTTT. V usage is TRBV11-2 and J usage is TRBJ1-1; D is possibly TRBD1 (5 bases). The CDR3 is 13 amino acids. CDR1 and CDR2 (germline): SGHAT, FQNNGV. V lost 5 bases and J 0 bases, leaving 7 bases between the germline ends.